This TCR beta chain stems from a study of blood T cells in healthy people across ages. Broader study findings: In long-lived donors, naive CD4+ cell counts and diversity exceeded those of aged donors.

The authors drew around 11 milliliters of peripheral blood from each donor. No fewer than 7 million PBMCs went into each sample. Trimming left V 5 bases short and J 3 bases short, with 23 bases between. Germline CDR1 is WSHSY and CDR2 is SAAADI. The CDR3 is 17 amino acids. This clonotype was recorded only once. Its cognate antigen is unknown. Through a sample-barcoded 5' primer and a J-beta primer mix, a second PCR was run for roughly 6 to 12 cycles. A template-switch adaptor that had 12 random nucleotides put a tag on each cDNA molecule. TCRdb passed the 5' RACE reads through MiXCR, listing each CDR3 protein once. The sample has over 500,000 distinct CDR3 sequences, over 40% seen once.

This sequence was found in a woman of 80 years or more in good health. This rearrangement joins TRBV10-2 to TRBJ2-7, with D hard to call. The sequencing input was blood. This CDR3 is CASSPTGNSLGNYEQYF. As DNA, the CDR3 is TGCGCCAGCAGTCCGACCGGAAACAGTCTAGGAAACTACGAGCAGTACTTC.